The text below deals with one T cell receptor beta chain. CDR1 and CDR2 (germline): MNHEY, SVGAGI. V lost 9 bases to trimming and J lost 5 bases; unmatched junction nucleotides: 12. CDR3 length: 14 amino acids. The source of the sample is a study of cytotoxic CD8 clonotypes in ibrutinib-treated CLL. Generated by immunoSEQ multiplex PCR, the TCRdb table keeps only in-frame clones and is missing some. The data show approximately 200,000 clones, over 60% seen once. The source of this sequence is a human donor with chronic lymphocytic leukemia. The sample here was PBMCs, taken after 24 months of ibrutinib treatment. J is TRBJ1-1 and V is TRBV6-5; 7 positions agree with TRBD1. CDR3 coding DNA: TGTGCCAGTGGAGGGGGCTTCGGAAGTACTGAAGCTTTCTTT. Protein product: CASGGGFGSTEAFF.